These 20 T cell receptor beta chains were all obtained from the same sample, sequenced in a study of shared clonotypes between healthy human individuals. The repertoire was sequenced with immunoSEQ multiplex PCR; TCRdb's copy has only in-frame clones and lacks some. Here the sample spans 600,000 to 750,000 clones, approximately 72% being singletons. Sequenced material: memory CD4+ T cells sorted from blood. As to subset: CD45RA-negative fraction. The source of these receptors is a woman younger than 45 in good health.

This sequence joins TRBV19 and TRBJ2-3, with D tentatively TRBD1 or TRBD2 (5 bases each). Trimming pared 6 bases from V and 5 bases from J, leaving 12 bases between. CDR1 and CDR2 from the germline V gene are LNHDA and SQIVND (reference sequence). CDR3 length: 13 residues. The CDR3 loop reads CASSGTSLDTQYF. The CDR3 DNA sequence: TGTGCCAGTAGCGGGACGTCCCTAGATACGCAGTATTTT.

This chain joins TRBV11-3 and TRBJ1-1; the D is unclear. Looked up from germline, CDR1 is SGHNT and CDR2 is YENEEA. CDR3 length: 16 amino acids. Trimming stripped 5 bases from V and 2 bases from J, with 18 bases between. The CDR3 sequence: CASSPPRSPSNTEAFF. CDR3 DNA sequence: TGTGCCAGCAGCCCCCCCCGTAGCCCTTCTAACACTGAAGCTTTCTTT. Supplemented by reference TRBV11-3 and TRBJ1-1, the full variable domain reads EAGVVQSPRYKIIEKKQPVAFWCNPISGHNTLYWYLQNLGQGPELLIRYENEEAVDDSQLPKDRFSAERLKGVDSTLKIQPAELGDSAVYLCASSPPRSPSNTEAFFGQGTRLTVV.

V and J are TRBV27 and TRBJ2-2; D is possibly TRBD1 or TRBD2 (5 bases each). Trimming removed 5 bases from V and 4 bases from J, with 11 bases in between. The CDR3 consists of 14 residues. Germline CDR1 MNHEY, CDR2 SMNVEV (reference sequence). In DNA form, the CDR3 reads TGTGCCAGCAGTCTGGATGGGGGCACCGGGGAGCTGTTTTTT. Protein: CASSLDGGTGELFF.

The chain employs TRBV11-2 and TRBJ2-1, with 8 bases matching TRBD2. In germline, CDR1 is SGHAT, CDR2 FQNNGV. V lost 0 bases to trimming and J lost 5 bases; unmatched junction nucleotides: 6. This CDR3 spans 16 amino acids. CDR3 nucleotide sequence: TGTGCCAGCAGCTTAGATTTGGGACTAGTTCACAATGAGCAGTTCTTC. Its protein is CASSLDLGLVHNEQFF.

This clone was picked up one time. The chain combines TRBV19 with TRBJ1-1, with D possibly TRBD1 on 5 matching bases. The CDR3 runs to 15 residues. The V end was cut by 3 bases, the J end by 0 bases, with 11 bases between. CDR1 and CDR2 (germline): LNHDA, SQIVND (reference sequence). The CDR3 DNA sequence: TGTGCCAGTAGTATCAGCGGGGGGGTGAACACTGAAGCTTTCTTT. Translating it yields CASSISGGVNTEAFF. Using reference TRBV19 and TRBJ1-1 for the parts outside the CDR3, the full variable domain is DGGITQSPKYLFRKEGQNVTLSCEQNLNHDAMYWYRQDPGQGLRLIYYSQIVNDFQKGDIAEGYSVSREKKESFPLTVTSAQKNPTAFYLCASSISGGVNTEAFFGQGTRLTVV.

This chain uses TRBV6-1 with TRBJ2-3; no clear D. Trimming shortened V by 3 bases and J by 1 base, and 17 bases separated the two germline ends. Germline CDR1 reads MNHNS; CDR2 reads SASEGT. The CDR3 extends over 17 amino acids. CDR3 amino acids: CASSDQPLGEGTDTQYF. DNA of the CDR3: TGTGCCAGCAGTGATCAACCCCTAGGTGAGGGCACAGATACGCAGTATTTT.

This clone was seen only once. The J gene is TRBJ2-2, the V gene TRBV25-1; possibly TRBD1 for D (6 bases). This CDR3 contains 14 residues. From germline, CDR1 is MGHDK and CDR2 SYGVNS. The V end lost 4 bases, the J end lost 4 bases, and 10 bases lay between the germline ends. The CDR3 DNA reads TGTGCCAGCAGTGGATACAGGGCCACCGGGGAGCTGTTTTTT. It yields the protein CASSGYRATGELFF.

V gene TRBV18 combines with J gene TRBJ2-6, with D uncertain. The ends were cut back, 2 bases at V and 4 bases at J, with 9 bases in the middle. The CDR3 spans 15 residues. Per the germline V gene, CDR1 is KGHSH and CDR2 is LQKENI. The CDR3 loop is CASSPSAEGANVLTF. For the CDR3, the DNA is TGTGCCAGCTCACCATCGGCGGAAGGGGCCAACGTCCTGACTTTC.

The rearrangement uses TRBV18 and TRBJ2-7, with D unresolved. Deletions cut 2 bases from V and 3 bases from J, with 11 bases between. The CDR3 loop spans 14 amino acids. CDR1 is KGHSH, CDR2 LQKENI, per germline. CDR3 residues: CASSPSNFGYEQYF. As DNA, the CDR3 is TGTGCCAGCTCACCATCCAATTTCGGCTACGAGCAGTACTTC.

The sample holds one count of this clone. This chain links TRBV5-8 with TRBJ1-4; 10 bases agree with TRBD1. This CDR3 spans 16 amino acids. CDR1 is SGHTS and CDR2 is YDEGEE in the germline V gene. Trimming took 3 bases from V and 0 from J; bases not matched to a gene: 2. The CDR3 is CASSYGTGATNEKLFF. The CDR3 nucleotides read TGTGCCAGCAGCTATGGGACAGGGGCAACTAATGAAAAACTGTTTTTT.

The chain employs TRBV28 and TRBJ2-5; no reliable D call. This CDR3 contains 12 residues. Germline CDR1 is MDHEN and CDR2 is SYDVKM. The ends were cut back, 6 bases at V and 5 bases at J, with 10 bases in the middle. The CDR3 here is CASSLSSETQYF. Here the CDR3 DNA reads TGTGCCAGCAGCCTTAGCAGCGAGACCCAGTACTTC.

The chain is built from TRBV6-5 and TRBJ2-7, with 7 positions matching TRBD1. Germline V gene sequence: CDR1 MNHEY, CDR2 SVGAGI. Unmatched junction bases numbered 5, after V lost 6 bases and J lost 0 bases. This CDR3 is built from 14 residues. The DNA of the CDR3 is TGTGCCAGCAGATTAGGGGACAGCTCCTACGAGCAGTACTTC. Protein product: CASRLGDSSYEQYF.

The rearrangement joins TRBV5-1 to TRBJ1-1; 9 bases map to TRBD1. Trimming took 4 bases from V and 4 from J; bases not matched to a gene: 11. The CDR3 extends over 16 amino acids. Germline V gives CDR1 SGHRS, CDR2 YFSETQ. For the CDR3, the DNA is TGCGCCAGCAGCGCCGGGACAGGGTGGGTGAGCACTGAAGCTTTCTTT. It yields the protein CASSAGTGWVSTEAFF. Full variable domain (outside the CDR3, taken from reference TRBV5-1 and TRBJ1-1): KAGVTQTPRYLIKTRGQQVTLSCSPISGHRSVSWYQQTPGQGLQFLFEYFSETQRNKGNFPGRFSGRQFSNSRSEMNVSTLELGDSALYLCASSAGTGWVSTEAFFGQGTRLTVV.

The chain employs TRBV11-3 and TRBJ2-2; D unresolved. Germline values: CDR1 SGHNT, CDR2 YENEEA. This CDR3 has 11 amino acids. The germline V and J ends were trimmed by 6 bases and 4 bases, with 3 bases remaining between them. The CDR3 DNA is TGTGCCAGCAGGGGCACCGGGGAGCTGTTTTTT. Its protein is CASRGTGELFF. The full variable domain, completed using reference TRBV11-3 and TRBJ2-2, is EAGVVQSPRYKIIEKKQPVAFWCNPISGHNTLYWYLQNLGQGPELLIRYENEEAVDDSQLPKDRFSAERLKGVDSTLKIQPAELGDSAVYLCASRGTGELFFGEGSRLTVL.

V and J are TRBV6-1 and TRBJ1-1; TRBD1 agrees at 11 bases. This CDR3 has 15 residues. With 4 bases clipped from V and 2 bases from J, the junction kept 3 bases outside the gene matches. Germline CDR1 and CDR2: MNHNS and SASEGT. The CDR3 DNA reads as TGTGCCAGCAGTGCATGGACAGGGGGCAACACTGAAGCTTTCTTT. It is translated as CASSAWTGGNTEAFF.

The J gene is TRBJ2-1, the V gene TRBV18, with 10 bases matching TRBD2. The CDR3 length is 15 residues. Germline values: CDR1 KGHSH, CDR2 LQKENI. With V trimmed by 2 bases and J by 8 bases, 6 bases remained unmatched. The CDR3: CASSPGLAEGDEQFF. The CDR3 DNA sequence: TGTGCCAGCTCACCAGGACTAGCGGAAGGGGATGAGCAGTTCTTC. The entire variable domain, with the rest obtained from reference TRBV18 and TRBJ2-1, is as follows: NAGVMQNPRHLVRRRGQEARLRCSPMKGHSHVYWYRQLPEEGLKFMVYLQKENIIDESGMPKERFSAEFPKEGPSILRIQQVVRGDSAAYFCASSPGLAEGDEQFFGPGTRLTVL.

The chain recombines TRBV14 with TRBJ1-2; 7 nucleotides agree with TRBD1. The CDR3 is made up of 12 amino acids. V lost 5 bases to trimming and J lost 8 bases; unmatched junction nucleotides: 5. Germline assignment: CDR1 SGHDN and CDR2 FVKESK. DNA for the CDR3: TGTGCCAGCAGCGACAGGGCACGGGGCTACACCTTC. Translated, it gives CASSDRARGYTF.

CDR3 loop: CASSYGTRSTGELFF. The CDR3 DNA reads as TGTGCCAGCAGCTACGGAACTAGAAGTACCGGGGAGCTGTTTTTT. The chain recombines TRBV7-2 with TRBJ2-2; possibly TRBD2 for D (5 bases). Germline CDR1 and CDR2: SGHTA and FQGNSA. The CDR3 contains 15 residues. Trimming stripped 4 bases from V and 5 bases from J, with 14 bases between.

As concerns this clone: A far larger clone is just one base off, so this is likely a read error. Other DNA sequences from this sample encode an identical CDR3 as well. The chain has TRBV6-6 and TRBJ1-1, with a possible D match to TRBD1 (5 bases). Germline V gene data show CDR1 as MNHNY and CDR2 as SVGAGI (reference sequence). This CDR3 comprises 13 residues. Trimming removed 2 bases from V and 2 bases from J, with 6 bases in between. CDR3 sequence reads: CASSYGGNTEAFF. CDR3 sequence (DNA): TGTGCCAGCAGTTACGGGGGAAACACTGAAGCTTTCTTT.

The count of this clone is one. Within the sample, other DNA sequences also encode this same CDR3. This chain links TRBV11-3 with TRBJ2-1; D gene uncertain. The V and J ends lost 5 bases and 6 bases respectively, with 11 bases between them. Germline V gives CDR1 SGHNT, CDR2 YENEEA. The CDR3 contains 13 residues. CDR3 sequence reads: CASSLGKANEQFF. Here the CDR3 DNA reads TGTGCCAGCAGCCTCGGAAAAGCCAATGAGCAGTTCTTC. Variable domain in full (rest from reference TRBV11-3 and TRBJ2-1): EAGVVQSPRYKIIEKKQPVAFWCNPISGHNTLYWYLQNLGQGPELLIRYENEEAVDDSQLPKDRFSAERLKGVDSTLKIQPAELGDSAVYLCASSLGKANEQFFGPGTRLTVL.